The rows below give T cell receptor beta chains drawn from one sample of a study of somatic mutations in cytotoxic T cells in rheumatoid arthritis. Sequencing used immunoSEQ multiplex PCR; TCRdb keeps in-frame clones, though not all of them. This sample has about 30,000 clones; around 86% occur once, and the top ten carry around 8.2%. Sequencing was done on a sample of CD8+ T cells sorted from blood. These receptors all come from an adult with rheumatoid arthritis. Both conserved end residues are part of each CDR3. Fields, in order: CDR3 protein, CDR3 DNA, D gene, J gene, clone size, V gene. A D gene is named only where the DNA matches it firmly. Size values are once, few and many counts, or a class for expanded clones, and some rows have none.

CDR3: CASSDYSGRANNEQFF
DNA: TGTGCCAGCAGTGACTATAGCGGGAGGGCCAATAATGAGCAGTTCTTC
D: TRBD2
J: TRBJ2-1
size: NA
V: TRBV2

CDR3: CASSQYSGRASEQYF
DNA: TGTGCCAGCAGCCAGTATAGCGGGAGGGCCTCCGAGCAGTACTTC
D: TRBD2
J: TRBJ2-7
size: NA
V: TRBV14

CDR3: CASSQAKTGPSETPNTEAFF
DNA: TGCGCCAGCAGTCAAGCCAAGACAGGGCCCTCTGAGACCCCGAACACTGAAGCTTTCTTT
D: TRBD1
J: TRBJ1-1
size: NA
V: TRBV23-1

CDR3: CASSWLGGRDYGYTF
DNA: TGCGCCAGCAGCTGGCTCGGGGGCCGTGACTATGGCTACACCTTC
D: NA
J: TRBJ1-2
size: NA
V: TRBV5-1

CDR3: CASSLAGLFGNEQFF
DNA: TGCGCCAGCAGCTTGGCAGGGCTTTTCGGCAATGAGCAGTTCTTC
D: NA
J: TRBJ2-1
size: NA
V: TRBV5-1

CDR3: CASSEATGTGGLEQYF
DNA: TGTGCCAGCAGTGAAGCGACCGGGACAGGGGGGCTCGAGCAGTACTTC
D: TRBD1
J: TRBJ2-7
size: once
V: TRBV6-1

CDR3: CASRINTEAFF
DNA: TGTGCCAGCAGGATAAACACTGAAGCTTTCTTT
D: NA
J: TRBJ1-1
size: once
V: TRBV28

CDR3: CASSGPRGTAKLAGGGELFF
DNA: TGTGCCAGCAGCGGACCCCGAGGGACAGCGAAATTAGCGGGTGGCGGGGAGCTGTTTTTT
D: NA
J: TRBJ2-2
size: NA
V: TRBV9

CDR3: CASSITSGGSYNEQFF
DNA: TGTGCCAGCAGCATTACTAGCGGGGGGTCCTACAATGAGCAGTTCTTC
D: TRBD2
J: TRBJ2-1
size: NA
V: TRBV27

CDR3: CASTLWKASGNTIYF
DNA: TGTGCCAGCACCCTTTGGAAGGCCTCTGGAAACACCATATATTTT
D: NA
J: TRBJ1-3
size: NA
V: TRBV18

CDR3: CASNLETGGNQPQHF
DNA: TGTGCCAGCAACCTCGAGACAGGGGGCAATCAGCCCCAGCATTTT
D: TRBD1
J: TRBJ1-5
size: NA
V: TRBV6-1

CDR3: CATSRARDLGETQYF
DNA: TGTGCCACCAGCAGAGCCCGGGACCTGGGGGAGACCCAGTACTTC
D: NA
J: TRBJ2-5
size: NA
V: TRBV15

CDR3: CASSEAPGDPRRTEAFF
DNA: TGTGCCAGCAGTGAAGCGCCAGGAGATCCCCGAAGGACTGAAGCTTTCTTT
D: NA
J: TRBJ1-1
size: NA
V: TRBV6-1

CDR3: CASSALGGGPDTQYF
DNA: TGTGCCAGCAGCGCCCTCGGCGGGGGACCAGATACGCAGTATTTT
D: TRBD2
J: TRBJ2-3
size: NA
V: TRBV9

CDR3: CASSQVEGQGYSNQPQHF
DNA: TGCGCCAGCAGCCAGGTGGAAGGGCAGGGTTATAGCAATCAGCCCCAGCATTTT
D: NA
J: TRBJ1-5
size: NA
V: TRBV4-1

CDR3: CASSYRGSYEQYF
DNA: TGTGCCAGCAGTTACAGGGGATCCTACGAGCAGTACTTC
D: NA
J: TRBJ2-7
size: NA
V: TRBV6-5

CDR3: CATDDPGGDYEQYF
DNA: TGTGCCACCGATGACCCCGGCGGGGACTACGAGCAGTACTTC
D: NA
J: TRBJ2-7
size: NA
V: TRBV10-3

CDR3: CASSLTSGGPEQFF
DNA: TGTGCCAGTAGCCTCACTAGCGGGGGGCCCGAGCAGTTCTTC
D: TRBD2
J: TRBJ2-1
size: NA
V: TRBV19

CDR3: CAIRQGNTEAFF
DNA: TGTGCCATCAGACAGGGGAACACTGAAGCTTTCTTT
D: NA
J: TRBJ1-1
size: NA
V: TRBV10-3

CDR3: CASSLDPYGYTF
DNA: TGTGCCAGCAGCCTCGACCCTTATGGCTACACCTTC
D: NA
J: TRBJ1-2
size: NA
V: TRBV14

CDR3: CASSYSDRGIYNEQFF
DNA: TGTGCCAGCAGTTACTCGGACAGGGGAATCTACAATGAGCAGTTCTTC
D: TRBD1
J: TRBJ2-1
size: NA
V: TRBV6-5

CDR3: CASSMGHLYEQYF
DNA: TGTGCCAGTAGTATGGGTCACCTTTACGAGCAGTACTTC
D: NA
J: TRBJ2-7
size: NA
V: TRBV19

CDR3: CASSIDSPGDAYSNQPQHF
DNA: TGTGCCAGTAGTATAGATTCCCCAGGGGACGCGTATAGCAATCAGCCCCAGCATTTT
D: NA
J: TRBJ1-5
size: NA
V: TRBV19

CDR3: CASSYYREVLETQYF
DNA: TGTGCCAGCAGTTATTACAGGGAAGTATTAGAGACCCAGTACTTC
D: NA
J: TRBJ2-5
size: NA
V: TRBV6-6

CDR3: CASSFHPLGLLAGGATQETQYF
DNA: TGCGCCAGCAGCTTCCATCCCCTCGGACTACTAGCGGGGGGAGCTACCCAAGAGACCCAGTACTTC
D: TRBD2
J: TRBJ2-5
size: once
V: TRBV5-1

CDR3: CASGLVSSYNSPLHF
DNA: TGTGCCAGCGGACTGGTGAGCTCCTATAATTCACCCCTCCACTTT
D: NA
J: TRBJ1-6
size: NA
V: TRBV2

CDR3: CASSGGRNTEAFF
DNA: TGCGCCAGCTCTGGGGGCAGGAACACTGAAGCTTTCTTT
D: NA
J: TRBJ1-1
size: few
V: TRBV10-2

CDR3: CASRTTDTIEAFF
DNA: TGTGCCAGCAGGACGACAGATACGATTGAAGCTTTCTTT
D: NA
J: TRBJ1-1
size: few
V: TRBV2

CDR3: CASSQPGPTRGYTF
DNA: TGTGCCAGCAGTCAACCGGGACCTACAAGAGGCTACACCTTC
D: NA
J: TRBJ1-2
size: NA
V: TRBV28

CDR3: CASGGGFSGANVLTF
DNA: TGTGCCAGCGGGGGGGGTTTCTCTGGGGCCAACGTCCTGACTTTC
D: TRBD2
J: TRBJ2-6
size: few
V: TRBV6-1

CDR3: CASSSPASGRLYF
DNA: TGCGCCAGCAGCTCCCCCGCGAGCGGGAGGCTGTACTTC
D: TRBD2
J: TRBJ2-5
size: NA
V: TRBV5-1

CDR3: CASSLRGFNQPQHF
DNA: TGTGCCAGCAGCTTGAGGGGATTCAATCAGCCCCAGCATTTT
D: NA
J: TRBJ1-5
size: few
V: TRBV5-6

CDR3: CASSHRALETQYF
DNA: TGTGCCAGCAGCCACAGGGCGTTGGAGACCCAGTACTTC
D: NA
J: TRBJ2-5
size: NA
V: TRBV6-5

CDR3: CASSQVLAGHNEQFF
DNA: TGCGCCAGCAGCCAAGTACTAGCGGGGCACAATGAGCAGTTCTTC
D: TRBD2
J: TRBJ2-1
size: NA
V: TRBV4-1

CDR3: CASSPGGGPGELFF
DNA: TGTGCCAGCAGCCCCGGGGGGGGCCCAGGGGAGCTGTTTTTT
D: TRBD2
J: TRBJ2-2
size: NA
V: TRBV13

CDR3: CAAGWAGEQFF
DNA: TGTGCCGCCGGATGGGCGGGGGAGCAGTTCTTC
D: NA
J: TRBJ2-1
size: NA
V: TRBV27

CDR3: CASSLVDRVVPNMGTEAFF
DNA: TGTGCCAGCAGCCTCGTAGACAGGGTAGTCCCCAATATGGGCACTGAAGCTTTCTTT
D: TRBD1
J: TRBJ1-1
size: NA
V: TRBV7-9

CDR3: CASRLGLADSTDTQYF
DNA: TGTGCCAGCAGACTTGGACTAGCGGATAGCACAGATACGCAGTATTTT
D: TRBD2
J: TRBJ2-3
size: NA
V: TRBV11-3

CDR3: CASSVGIGTGAGYTF
DNA: TGTGCCAGCAGTGTAGGTATCGGGACAGGGGCTGGCTACACCTTC
D: TRBD1
J: TRBJ1-2
size: NA
V: TRBV6-1

CDR3: CASSLETGHFYEQYF
DNA: TGTGCCAGCAGTTTAGAAACAGGCCACTTCTACGAGCAGTACTTC
D: NA
J: TRBJ2-7
size: NA
V: TRBV27

CDR3: CASSLNGQQYF
DNA: TGTGCCAGCAGCTTAAACGGCCAGCAGTACTTC
D: NA
J: TRBJ2-7
size: medium-sized
V: TRBV7-9

CDR3: CASGLSQGEQFF
DNA: TGTGCTAGTGGTTTGTCCCAGGGGGAGCAGTTCTTC
D: NA
J: TRBJ2-1
size: NA
V: TRBV12-5

CDR3: CASSSGTGGYEQYF
DNA: TGTGCCAGCAGCTCCGGGACAGGGGGATACGAGCAGTACTTC
D: TRBD1
J: TRBJ2-7
size: NA
V: TRBV4-2

CDR3: CASSGDPSSYNEQFF
DNA: TGTGCCAGCAGTGGGGACCCCAGCTCCTACAATGAGCAGTTCTTC
D: NA
J: TRBJ2-1
size: NA
V: TRBV6-4

CDR3: CASSFVAAQDTQYF
DNA: TGTGCCAGCAGTTTTGTAGCGGCCCAAGATACGCAGTATTTT
D: NA
J: TRBJ2-3
size: NA
V: TRBV27

CDR3: CASSQDRTARYSNQPQHF
DNA: TGCGCCAGCAGCCAAGATAGGACAGCCAGATATAGCAATCAGCCCCAGCATTTT
D: NA
J: TRBJ1-5
size: NA
V: TRBV4-3

CDR3: CASSLGGYNEQFF
DNA: TGTGCCAGCAGCTTAGGAGGGTACAATGAGCAGTTCTTC
D: NA
J: TRBJ2-1
size: NA
V: TRBV5-6

CDR3: CAWSAPQSSYEQYF
DNA: TGTGCCTGGAGTGCCCCCCAGAGCTCCTACGAGCAGTACTTC
D: NA
J: TRBJ2-7
size: few
V: TRBV30

CDR3: CASSDQTGRRNTIYF
DNA: TGTGCCAGCAGTGATCAGACAGGGAGGCGAAACACCATATATTTT
D: TRBD1
J: TRBJ1-3
size: NA
V: TRBV6-4

CDR3: CASSQEGESNQPQHF
DNA: TGTGCCAGCAGCCAAGAAGGGGAAAGCAATCAGCCCCAGCATTTT
D: NA
J: TRBJ1-5
size: few
V: TRBV4-2

CDR3: CASSSGTGGTEAFF
DNA: TGTGCCAGTAGCTCCGGGACAGGGGGCACTGAAGCTTTCTTT
D: TRBD1
J: TRBJ1-1
size: NA
V: TRBV19